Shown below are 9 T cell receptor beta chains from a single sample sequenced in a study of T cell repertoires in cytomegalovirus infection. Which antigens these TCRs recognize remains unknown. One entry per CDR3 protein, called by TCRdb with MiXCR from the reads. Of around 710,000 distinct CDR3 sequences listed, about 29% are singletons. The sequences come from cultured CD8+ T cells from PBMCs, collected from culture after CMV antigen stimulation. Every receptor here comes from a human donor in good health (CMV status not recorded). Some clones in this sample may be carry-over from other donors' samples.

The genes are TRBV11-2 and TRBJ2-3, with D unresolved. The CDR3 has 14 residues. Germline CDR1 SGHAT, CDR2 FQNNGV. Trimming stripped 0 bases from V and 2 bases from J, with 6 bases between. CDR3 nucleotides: TGTGCCAGCAGCTTAGAGCCCCTCACAGATACGCAGTATTTT. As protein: CASSLEPLTDTQYF.

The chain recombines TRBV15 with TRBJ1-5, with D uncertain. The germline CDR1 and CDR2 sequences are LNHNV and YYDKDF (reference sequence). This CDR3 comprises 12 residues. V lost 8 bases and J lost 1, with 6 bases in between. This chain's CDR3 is CATGWSNQPQHF. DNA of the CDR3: TGTGCCACCGGATGGAGCAATCAGCCCCAGCATTTT. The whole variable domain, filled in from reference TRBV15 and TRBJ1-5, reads DAMVIQNPRYQVTQFGKPVTLSCSQTLNHNVMYWYQQKSSQAPKLLFHYYDKDFNNEADTPDNFQSRRPNTSFCFLDIRSPGLGDTAMYLCATGWSNQPQHFGDGTRLSIL.

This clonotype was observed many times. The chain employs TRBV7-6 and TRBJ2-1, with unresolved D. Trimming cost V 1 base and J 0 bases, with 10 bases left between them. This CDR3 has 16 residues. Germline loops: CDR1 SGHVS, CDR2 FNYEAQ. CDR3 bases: TGTGCCAGCAGCTTAGAAGCCTTTAGCTCCTACAATGAGCAGTTCTTC. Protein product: CASSLEAFSSYNEQFF.

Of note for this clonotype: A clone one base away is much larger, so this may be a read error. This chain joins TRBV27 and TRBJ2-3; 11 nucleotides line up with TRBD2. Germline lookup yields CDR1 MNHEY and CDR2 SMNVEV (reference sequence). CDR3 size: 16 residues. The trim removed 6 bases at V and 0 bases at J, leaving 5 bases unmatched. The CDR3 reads CASSFGTSGSTDTQYF. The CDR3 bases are TGTGCCAGCAGCTTTGGGACTAGCGGAAGCACAGATACGCAGTATTTT.

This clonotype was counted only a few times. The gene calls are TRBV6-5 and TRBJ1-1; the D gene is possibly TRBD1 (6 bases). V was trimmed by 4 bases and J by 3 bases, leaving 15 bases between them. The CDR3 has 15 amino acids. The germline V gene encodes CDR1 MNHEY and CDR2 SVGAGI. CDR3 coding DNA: TGTGCCAGCAGTTCATTCCCGAAGGGGGACACTGAAGCTTTCTTT. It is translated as CASSSFPKGDTEAFF.

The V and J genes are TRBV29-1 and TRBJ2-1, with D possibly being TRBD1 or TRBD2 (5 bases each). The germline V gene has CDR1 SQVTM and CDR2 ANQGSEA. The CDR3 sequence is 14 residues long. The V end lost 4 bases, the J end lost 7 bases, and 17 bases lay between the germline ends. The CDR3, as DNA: TGCAGCGTTGGAAGGGACGGCCCGGGGAATGAGCAGTTCTTC. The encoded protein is CSVGRDGPGNEQFF.

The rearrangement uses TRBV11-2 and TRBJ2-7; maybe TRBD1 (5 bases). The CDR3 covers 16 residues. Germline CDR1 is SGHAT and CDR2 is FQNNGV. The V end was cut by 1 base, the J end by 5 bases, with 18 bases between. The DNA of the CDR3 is TGTGCCAGCAGCTTAGGAGGATGGGGCACCAGGGACGAGCAGTACGTC. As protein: CASSLGGWGTRDEQYV.

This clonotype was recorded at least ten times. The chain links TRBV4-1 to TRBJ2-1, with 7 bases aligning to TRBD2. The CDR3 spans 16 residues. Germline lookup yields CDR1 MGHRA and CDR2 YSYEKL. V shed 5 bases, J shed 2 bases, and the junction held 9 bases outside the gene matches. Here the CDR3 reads CASSSQTSATYNEQFF. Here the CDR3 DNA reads TGCGCCAGCAGCTCGCAAACTAGCGCAACCTACAATGAGCAGTTCTTC.

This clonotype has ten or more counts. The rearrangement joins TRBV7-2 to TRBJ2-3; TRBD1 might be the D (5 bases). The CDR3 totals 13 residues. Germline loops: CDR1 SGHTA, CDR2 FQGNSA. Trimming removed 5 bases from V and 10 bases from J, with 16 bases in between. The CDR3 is CASSPAIQDAQYF. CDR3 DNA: TGTGCCAGCAGCCCAGCTATACAGGACGCGCAGTATTTT.